A few counts support the clone carrying this T cell receptor beta chain. The data were obtained in a study of tumour-infiltrating T cells in Burkitt lymphoma. Study as a whole: Repertoire clonality predicted overall and progression-free survival.

Clones were read by immunoSEQ multiplex PCR, and TCRdb kept only the in-frame ones, dropping some. Altogether 5,000 to 6,500 clones are present, roughly a tenth being singletons, with the ten largest covering over 2.5%. Sequencing was performed on tumor tissue. The receptor's source is a human donor with diffuse large B-cell lymphoma.

The CDR3 is CASNAGGYNEQFF. DNA for the CDR3: TGCGCCAGCAACGCAGGGGGCTACAATGAGCAGTTCTTC. The V gene is TRBV5-1, the J gene TRBJ2-1; 7 bases map to TRBD1. CDR3 length: 13 residues. Germline values: CDR1 SGHRS, CDR2 YFSETQ. V gave up 6 bases and J gave up 3 bases; unmatched junction bases: 3.